The T cell receptor (beta chain) under discussion was sequenced for a study of T cell responses to AZD1222 COVID-19 vaccine. The CDR3 has 14 amino acids. Germline V gives CDR1 SGDLS, CDR2 YYNGEE. Trimming shortened V by 0 bases and J by 2 bases, and 8 bases separated the two germline ends. Using immunoSEQ multiplex PCR, the repertoire was profiled, and TCRdb retains in-frame clones only, with some absent. The sample gives 100,000 to 150,000 clones, 91% of which show up once; approximately 2% is in the top ten. Second-dose intervals of approximately 4 or approximately 12 weeks were pooled. This receptor was identified in an adult who received the AZD1222 COVID-19 vaccine. The sequencing here drew on peripheral blood, taken 28 days after the second AZD1222 dose. The chain uses TRBV9 and TRBJ2-5, with D perhaps matching TRBD1 (6 bases). The CDR3 DNA reads as TGTGCCAGCAGCGTAGGACAGGTACAAGAGACCCAGTACTTC. This translates into CASSVGQVQETQYF.